This entry concerns a single T cell receptor (beta chain). In its sample, this clonotype was seen a few times. Its antigen is not yet known. Nothing much larger sits one base from this clone, and base qualities are not available. Every donor in the study was a healthy Caucasian. Three pairs of female monozygotic twins, all aged roughly 18 to 29 years, made up the twin cohort. Miltenyi CD45RO+ enrichment and human naive T-cell isolation kits were used to isolate memory (CD45RO+) and naive T cells from PBMC. The entry originates in a study of identical twins (dated by TCRdb to the mid-2010s). Concerning the study at large: The study deep-sequenced TCR alpha and beta repertoires from monozygotic twins, unrelated adults of various ages and cord blood to test whether fetal clonotypes persist. To rule out contamination, replicate twin experiments were performed at different times with different library preparation protocols. The full study reports these points: Out-of-frame TCR alpha sharing in monozygotic twins was systematically underestimated by recombination models, whereas sharing between unrelated individuals was in agreement with the recombination models. Because the same donors could not be followed over many years, the conclusions relied on cross-sectional statistical analysis. Compared with coincidental sharing between unrelated individuals, out-of-frame TCR alpha sequences shared between twins showed an excess of sequences with low generation probability. Abundant cord blood beta clonotypes carried fewer insertions; young adult naive repertoires showed a weaker similar trend, while memory repertoires showed none. Excess twin sharing in beta out-of-frame sequences was weaker because fewer shared sequences lowered the signal-to-noise ratio. Invariant T cells such as MAIT and iNKT could partly confound zero-insertion analyses, although diverse VJ usage argued against such confounding for most clonotypes.

The library came from 5' RACE. Sequenced using an Illumina HiSeq 2000. A universal primer binding site was introduced by template switching, and a unique molecular identifier was present in the final cDNA, enabling accurate counting of TCR cDNA molecules. Specific primers in the conserved constant-segment region were used to synthesize first-strand cDNA for TCR alpha and beta chains. To control for contamination, each cDNA library was double barcoded with a SMART-Mk sample barcode plus Illumina barcodes. TruSeq adapter sequences and Illumina sample barcodes were added in two successive PCR steps. TCR alpha and beta cDNA libraries were sequenced on the Illumina HiSeq platform with custom primers. The authors' analysis ran thus. Unique molecular identifiers were extracted from raw reads with MiGEC, and CDR3 positions were determined with MiXCR. Recombination models were inferred per individual with the repgenHMM and IGoR tools using an EM algorithm. The analysis of shared clonotypes was done with the tcR package in R, with sharing normalized by the product of cloneset sizes. Out-of-frame nonproductive sequences were analyzed to study raw recombination free of thymic and clonal selection effects. TCRdb took the public reads, trimmed them with fastp at Q25, ran MiXCR for clone calling and kept in-frame beta chains. Every distinct CDR3 protein forms one entry, paired with its most common genes and DNA. The V and J calls shown here were made by TCRdb, not taken from the authors' results. The sample contains 250,000 or so distinct CDR3 sequences, approximately 7% of them found a single time. The ten top clones hold about 3.6% of the sample.

This same sample was also taken into another study, of yellow fever vaccine responses in identical twins. Reported in the second study: The authors reported that the T cell response to vaccination in identical twins appeared partly convergent and partly personalized. Focusing on identical twins, the study followed the T cell clones that responded to the vaccine, and did so with precision.

The clonotype comes from a woman aged 18-29 years in good health. The sample comprised memory (CD45RO+) T cells sorted from blood. The cell subset or site label here, explained by the study, means: CD45RO+ enriched T cells.

The nucleotide sequence is given as TGCGCCAGCAGCCCGTCTTGGGGGGGAGAGACCCAGTACTTC. This encodes CASSPSWGGETQYF. Recombination linked TRBV5-1 to TRBJ2-5; 7 bases in the middle match TRBD2. Taken from cysteine to phenylalanine, the CDR3 has 14 residues. The read is trimmed to its CDR3 DNA, 42 bases read in frame from base 1. According to the germline V gene, CDR1 reads SGHRS and CDR2 reads YFSETQ. Trimming leaves V shorter by 4 bases and J shorter by 4 bases, with the junction holding 7 bases beyond the gene matches.